A single sample gave rise to the 32 T cell receptor beta chains below, sequenced in a study of shared clonotypes between healthy human individuals. Profiled with immunoSEQ multiplex PCR; TCRdb holds only in-frame clones, not every one. The sample contains 2,100,000 or so clones, roughly 95% of which appear only once. Sequencing input: naive CD4+ T cells sorted from blood. This sample's subset: CD45RA+ positively selected. All receptors come from a man younger than 30 in good health.

This clone was picked up one time. The chain couples TRBV2 to TRBJ2-5, with 7 bases fitting TRBD2. CDR3 size: 13 residues. The V gene end was trimmed by 8 bases and the J gene end by 0 bases; junction bases not matched to a gene: 3. From germline, CDR1 is SNHLY and CDR2 FYNNEI. The CDR3 sequence: CASAGGYQETQYF. For the CDR3, the DNA is TGTGCCAGCGCCGGGGGGTACCAAGAGACCCAGTACTTC.

The chain combines TRBV30 with TRBJ2-2; D gene unclear. Trimming shortened V by 4 bases and J by 4 bases, and 16 bases separated the two germline ends. Germline V gene sequence: CDR1 GTSNPN, CDR2 SVGIG (reference sequence). The CDR3 extends over 15 amino acids. CDR3 residues: CAWTHYPPGTGELFF. Here the CDR3 DNA reads TGTGCCTGGACCCACTATCCACCGGGCACCGGGGAGCTGTTTTTT.

The chain couples TRBV28 to TRBJ2-7; unclear D gene. CDR3 size: 12 residues. Germline V gene data show CDR1 as MDHEN and CDR2 as SYDVKM. V was clipped by 5 bases and J by 3 bases, with 8 bases between them. The CDR3: CASSPSRYEQYF. The CDR3 nucleotides read TGTGCCAGCAGTCCTTCCCGCTACGAGCAGTACTTC.

The CDR3 DNA follows: TGTGCCTGGAGTGTATTGTTGGAGCAGTACTTC. Translated: CAWSVLLEQYF. The chain joins TRBV30 to TRBJ2-7; D is ambiguous. Trimming stripped 0 bases from V and 7 bases from J, with 7 bases between. Germline CDR1 GTSNPN, CDR2 SVGIG (reference sequence). The CDR3 is 11 residues long.

The gene calls are TRBV7-2 and TRBJ2-5; D unresolved. This CDR3 contains 16 residues. Per the germline V gene, CDR1 is SGHTA and CDR2 is FQGNSA. V lost 2 bases and J lost 5, with 18 bases in between. The CDR3, as DNA: TGTGCCAGCAGCTTACGATCCCGTGGCAGTACGGAGACCCAGTACTTC. Translated: CASSLRSRGSTETQYF.

The chain combines TRBV10-1 with TRBJ2-7; 10 bases match TRBD1. V dropped 2 bases and J dropped 2; count of bases not matched to a gene: 3. The CDR3 length is 15 residues. Germline values: CDR1 WNHNN, CDR2 SYGVQD (reference sequence). CDR3: CASSEAGTGAYEQYF. In nucleotides, the CDR3 is TGCGCCAGCAGTGAGGCTGGGACAGGGGCCTACGAGCAGTACTTC.

The V gene is TRBV4-1, the J gene TRBJ2-7, with 8 positions matching TRBD2. The length of the CDR3 is 16 residues. Germline CDR1 and CDR2: MGHRA and YSYEKL. V was clipped by 1 base and J by 2 bases; unmatched bases: 7. The DNA for the CDR3 is TGCGCCAGCAGCCAAGGCCGACTCGGGGGGGCCTACGAGCAGTACTTC. It is translated as CASSQGRLGGAYEQYF.

The chain recombines TRBV11-2 with TRBJ2-5; D gene ambiguous. V lost 6 bases and J 9 bases, leaving 11 bases between the germline ends. Germline loops: CDR1 SGHAT, CDR2 FQNNGV. This CDR3 contains 11 residues. DNA of the CDR3: TGTGCCAGCAGTCTCGATGGGGCCCAGTACTTC. Amino acids: CASSLDGAQYF.

The chain employs TRBV6-6 and TRBJ2-3; 7 bases fit TRBD2. With 4 bases clipped from V and 0 bases from J, the junction kept 1 base outside the gene matches. Germline-derived CDR1 and CDR2 are MNHNY and SVGAGI (reference sequence). The CDR3 covers 14 residues. The CDR3 region has the DNA TGTGCCAGCAGTTGGGGGGGTAGCACAGATACGCAGTATTTT. Protein product: CASSWGGSTDTQYF.

A remark on this clone: Distinct nucleotide sequences in the sample also encode this CDR3. The V call is TRBV30, the J call TRBJ1-1; possibly TRBD1 for D (5 bases). Between the trimmed V and J ends, which lost 2 bases and 1 base, there was a span of 8 bases. The CDR3 has 13 amino acids. Germline V lookup: CDR1 GTSNPN, CDR2 SVGIG (reference sequence). CDR3 sequence: CAWSPTGNTEAFF. The CDR3 nucleotides read TGTGCCTGGAGTCCAACAGGGAACACTGAAGCTTTCTTT.

The V and J genes are TRBV11-2 and TRBJ1-3; 7 bases are a match to TRBD1. The trim removed 5 bases at V and 5 bases at J, leaving 9 bases unmatched. The CDR3 loop spans 15 amino acids. CDR1 and CDR2 (germline): SGHAT, FQNNGV. The CDR3 DNA sequence: TGTGCCAGCAGCCGAATAGGGACAGCAAGAAACACCATATATTTT. Translating it yields CASSRIGTARNTIYF.

The genes are TRBV6-6 and TRBJ1-5; TRBD1 might be the D (6 bases). The CDR3 has 15 residues. The germline gives CDR1 MNHNY, CDR2 SVGAGI (reference sequence). The V end lost 6 bases, the J end lost 3 bases, and 15 bases lay between the germline ends. Here the CDR3 DNA reads TGTGCCAGCAGCTTCAGTGGGGGGCTCAATCAGCCCCAGCATTTT. Its protein is CASSFSGGLNQPQHF.

This clone was recorded once. The chain carries TRBV10-1 and TRBJ2-7; TRBD1 matches 8 bases. The CDR3 is 13 amino acids. Germline V CDR1 and CDR2: WNHNN, SYGVQD (reference sequence). After removal of 5 bases from V and 6 bases from J, the junction contained 6 bases not matched to a gene. This CDR3 is CASSPLDRGEQYF. CDR3 nucleotide sequence: TGCGCCAGCAGTCCCCTCGACAGGGGCGAGCAGTACTTC.

This clone was observed a single time. The V call is TRBV28, the J call TRBJ1-5; 7 bases are shared with TRBD1. CDR1 MDHEN and CDR2 SYDVKM come from the germline V gene. V lost 6 bases and J lost 0; bases outside the gene matches: 14. The CDR3 length is 18 residues. The CDR3 loop reads CASRPPLGGFGSNQPQHF. Written as DNA, the CDR3 is TGTGCCAGCAGGCCGCCGTTAGGGGGCTTTGGTAGCAATCAGCCCCAGCATTTT.

Comments on this clone: Distinct nucleotide sequences in the sample also encode this CDR3. The genes are TRBV5-1 and TRBJ2-5; 9 positions agree with TRBD1. The J segment lost 5 bases and the V segment lost 2 bases, leaving 1 base of the junction unmatched. This CDR3 spans 13 amino acids. The V gene's germline CDR1 is SGHRS and CDR2 YFSETQ. The CDR3 protein is CASSFGQGETQYF. The CDR3 DNA follows: TGCGCCAGCAGCTTCGGACAGGGGGAGACCCAGTACTTC. Variable domain in full (rest from reference TRBV5-1 and TRBJ2-5): KAGVTQTPRYLIKTRGQQVTLSCSPISGHRSVSWYQQTPGQGLQFLFEYFSETQRNKGNFPGRFSGRQFSNSRSEMNVSTLELGDSALYLCASSFGQGETQYFGPGTRLLVL.

The chain links TRBV30 to TRBJ1-3; D perhaps matches TRBD1 (6 bases). The CDR3 is 14 amino acids. The V end lost 3 bases, the J end lost 1 base, and 10 bases lay between the germline ends. In germline, CDR1 is GTSNPN, CDR2 SVGIG (reference sequence). The CDR3 DNA reads as TGTGCCTGGAGGGAAGGGGGATCTGGAAACACCATATATTTT. This translates into CAWREGGSGNTIYF.

The chain links TRBV2 to TRBJ2-2, with 11 bases identical to TRBD2. Germline V gives CDR1 SNHLY, CDR2 FYNNEI. CDR3 length equals 17 residues. Trimming at V came to 6 bases and at J to 2 bases, leaving 8 bases not matched to a gene. DNA of the CDR3: TGTGCCAGCAGGCTTCTAGCGGGGGGCCCTAACACCGGGGAGCTGTTTTTT. Protein: CASRLLAGGPNTGELFF.

This sequence joins TRBV2 and TRBJ2-2, with 7 bases lining up with TRBD1. CDR3 length equals 12 residues. After removal of 5 bases from V and 9 bases from J, the junction contained 3 bases not matched to a gene. Germline CDR1 is SNHLY and CDR2 is FYNNEI. The CDR3 DNA sequence: TGTGCCAGCAGTCGACAGGGAAGGGAGCTGTTTTTT. Translating gives CASSRQGRELFF.

The rearrangement joins TRBV27 to TRBJ2-4; perhaps TRBD2 as D (6 bases). The length of the CDR3 is 18 residues. V shed 6 bases and J shed 0 bases, with 21 bases lying between them. Germline V gives CDR1 MNHEY, CDR2 SMNVEV (reference sequence). CDR3 sequence: CASSRLTGGGVAKNIQYF. CDR3 DNA sequence: TGTGCCAGCAGCCGACTAACCGGGGGAGGAGTAGCCAAAAACATTCAGTACTTC.

As concerns this clone: Other DNA sequences of this sample code for an identical CDR3. The rearrangement joins TRBV27 to TRBJ1-6, with TRBD1 matching 8 bases. V shed 9 bases, J shed 1 base, and the junction held 2 bases outside the gene matches. The CDR3 covers 14 residues. The V gene's germline CDR1 is MNHEY and CDR2 SMNVEV (reference sequence). The CDR3 spells CASRQGSYNSPLHF. In nucleotides, the CDR3 is TGTGCCAGTAGACAGGGGTCCTATAATTCACCCCTCCACTTT.

The V gene is TRBV28, the J gene TRBJ1-4; 10 bases are shared with TRBD1. This CDR3 is built from 15 residues. Germline assignment: CDR1 MDHEN and CDR2 SYDVKM. V lost 6 bases to trimming and J lost 7 bases; unmatched junction nucleotides: 8. CDR3 amino acids: CASSHAGTGAEKLFF. The CDR3 DNA reads TGTGCCAGCAGCCACGCCGGGACAGGGGCTGAAAAACTGTTTTTT.

The chain carries TRBV10-1 and TRBJ2-7; TRBD1 aligns across 7 bases. Germline V gives CDR1 WNHNN, CDR2 SYGVQD (reference sequence). V lost 7 bases to trimming and J lost 2 bases; unmatched junction nucleotides: 14. The CDR3 has 16 residues. The CDR3 DNA sequence: TGCGCCAGCACCGACTACAGGTTCGACAGGGCCTACGAGCAGTACTTC. This gives the protein CASTDYRFDRAYEQYF.

A note on this clone: The same CDR3 can be traced to other DNA sequences in this sample. The CDR3 sequence is CASSLAGGSYEQYF. CDR3 DNA sequence: TGTGCCAGCAGCTTAGCTGGGGGCAGTTACGAGCAGTACTTC. The V and J genes are TRBV7-2 and TRBJ2-7; TRBD1 is a possible D gene (6 bases). CDR3 length: 14 residues. V lost 0 bases and J lost 4, with 10 bases in between. The germline CDR1 and CDR2 sequences are SGHTA and FQGNSA. Full variable domain (rest looked up from reference TRBV7-2 and TRBJ2-7): GAGVSQSPSNKVTEKGKDVELRCDPISGHTALYWYRQSLGQGLEFLIYFQGNSAPDKSGLPSDRFSAERTGGSVSTLTIQRTQQEDSAVYLCASSLAGGSYEQYFGPGTRLTVT.

Turning to this clone: The same CDR3 is also encoded by other DNA sequences in this sample. This sequence joins TRBV2 and TRBJ2-3, with D possibly matching TRBD2 (6 bases). V was pared by 1 base and J by 0 bases, with 8 bases between. Germline CDR1 is SNHLY and CDR2 is FYNNEI. There are 15 residues in the CDR3. The CDR3 coding sequence is TGTGCCAGCAGTGAAGAGGGGACTAGCACAGATACGCAGTATTTT. Protein: CASSEEGTSTDTQYF.

The V and J genes are TRBV5-1 and TRBJ2-3; 9 nucleotides match TRBD2. The V gene's germline CDR1 is SGHRS and CDR2 YFSETQ. V lost 7 bases to trimming and J lost 1 base; unmatched junction nucleotides: 4. CDR3 length: 14 residues. CDR3 amino acids: CASHIAGGTDTQYF. CDR3 coding DNA: TGCGCCAGCCATATAGCGGGGGGCACAGATACGCAGTATTTT.

This chain joins TRBV5-4 and TRBJ2-5; the match to TRBD2 covers 7 bases. The length of the CDR3 is 16 residues. The J segment lost 1 base and the V segment lost 4 bases, leaving 10 bases of the junction unmatched. Germline CDR1 and CDR2: SGHNT and YYREEE (reference sequence). CDR3 sequence (DNA): TGTGCCAGCAGCCTCGGAGGGAGGGCCTCCCAAGAGACCCAGTACTTC. It encodes CASSLGGRASQETQYF.

This chain links TRBV5-1 with TRBJ2-1; tentatively, D is TRBD2 (5 bases). This CDR3 comprises 17 residues. Germline V gene data show CDR1 as SGHRS and CDR2 as YFSETQ. Trimming pared 4 bases from V and 1 base from J, leaving 18 bases between. The CDR3 region has the DNA TGCGCCAGCAGCCAGCAGCCTGGGTGGGAGTCCTACAATGAGCAGTTCTTC. This gives the protein CASSQQPGWESYNEQFF.

The V call is TRBV27, the J call TRBJ1-5; 9 bases are shared with TRBD1. The CDR3 contains 15 residues. The germline CDR1 and CDR2 sequences are MNHEY and SMNVEV (reference sequence). Unmatched junction bases numbered 9, after V lost 6 bases and J lost 6 bases. The CDR3 DNA reads TGTGCCAGCAGCGTGTCTGGGACAGGGTTTCAGCCCCAGCATTTT. Its protein product is CASSVSGTGFQPQHF.

This rearrangement joins TRBV10-3 to TRBJ2-1; 7 bases agree with TRBD2. Germline CDR1 is ENHRY and CDR2 is SYGVKD. The CDR3 has 14 amino acids. Unmatched junction bases numbered 14, after V lost 8 bases and J lost 10 bases. This CDR3 is CAIRGASGEEEQFF. The CDR3, as DNA: TGTGCCATCCGAGGGGCTAGCGGCGAGGAAGAGCAGTTCTTC.

The chain links TRBV19 to TRBJ2-2, with D possibly TRBD2 on 6 matching bases. This CDR3 has 15 amino acids. Trimming pared 4 bases from V and 5 bases from J, leaving 14 bases between. Germline values: CDR1 LNHDA, CDR2 SQIVND (reference sequence). CDR3 DNA: TGTGCCAGTAGTACCTTGACTAGTGGAACCGGGGAGCTGTTTTTT. Residues: CASSTLTSGTGELFF.

This clone was recorded a few times. Other DNA sequences from this sample encode an identical CDR3 as well. The CDR3: CASSYSEGYGYTF. Written as DNA, the CDR3 is TGTGCCAGCAGTTACTCAGAGGGCTATGGCTACACCTTC. The V gene is TRBV6-5, the J gene TRBJ1-2; D gene unclear. The CDR3 has 13 residues. V was trimmed by 0 bases and J by 4 bases, leaving 6 bases between them. Per germline, CDR1 MNHEY and CDR2 SVGAGI.

As regards this clone: The sample contains more than one DNA sequence encoding this CDR3. The chain uses TRBV10-3 and TRBJ1-2; no clear D. The germline V gene has CDR1 ENHRY and CDR2 SYGVKD. The CDR3 loop spans 14 amino acids. V dropped 3 bases and J dropped 3 bases, with 11 bases sitting between them. Here the CDR3 reads CAISESAGDYGYTF. In nucleotides, the CDR3 is TGTGCCATCAGTGAATCCGCCGGAGACTATGGCTACACCTTC.